This entry lists 2 T cell receptor beta chains sequenced from one sample in a study of cytomegalovirus exposure and HLA in healthy donors. The PCR employed 60 Vbeta primers together with 13 Jbeta primers. Some clones are missing from TCRdb's copy, which holds only in-frame ones; the method was immunoSEQ multiplex PCR. In the table there are some 100,000 clones, roughly 83% of which are singletons. Material for sequencing was PBMCs. Receptor source: a female donor in good health and CMV-seropositive.

The gene calls are TRBV19 and TRBJ2-2; no clear D gene. The length of the CDR3 is 12 residues. The germline V gene has CDR1 LNHDA and CDR2 SQIVND (reference sequence). The V end was cut by 4 bases, the J end by 7 bases, with 7 bases between. CDR3 sequence: CASSKRSGELFF. In DNA form, the CDR3 reads TGTGCCAGTAGTAAGCGAAGCGGGGAGCTGTTTTTT.

The chain has TRBV7-2 and TRBJ2-2; a possible D gene is TRBD2 (6 bases). Germline loops: CDR1 SGHTA, CDR2 FQGNSA. There are 14 residues in the CDR3. V shed 6 bases and J shed 0 bases, with 8 bases lying between them. The CDR3 is CASRGTSNTGELFF. The CDR3 coding sequence is TGTGCCAGCAGAGGGACTTCGAACACCGGGGAGCTGTTTTTT. Full variable domain (rest looked up from reference TRBV7-2 and TRBJ2-2): GAGVSQSPSNKVTEKGKDVELRCDPISGHTALYWYRQSLGQGLEFLIYFQGNSAPDKSGLPSDRFSAERTGGSVSTLTIQRTQQEDSAVYLCASRGTSNTGELFFGEGSRLTVL.